A selection of T cell receptor beta chains follows, all from one sample in a study of shared T cell receptors in the human thymus. Sequencing used immunoSEQ multiplex PCR; TCRdb keeps in-frame clones, though not all of them. The table records about 400,000 clones, 95% of them present only once. Specimen: thymocytes. These receptors all stem from a human donor. CDR3s include the opening cysteine and the closing phenylalanine or tryptophan. Fields, in order: J gene, clone size, V gene, D gene, CDR3 DNA, CDR3 protein. A D gene is named only where the DNA matches it firmly. Where a row states a size, it is once, few, many or the class of an expanded clone; other rows omit it.

TRBJ1-5,once,TRBV6-5,NA,TGTGCCAGCCATCCTGGGCAGCACGATCAGCCCCAGCATTTT,CASHPGQHDQPQHF
TRBJ1-2,NA,TRBV28,NA,TGTGCCAGCGACAATCTCGCTGACCCCGCTAACTATGGCTACACCTTC,CASDNLADPANYGYTF
TRBJ1-1,NA,TRBV6-4,NA,TGTGCCAGCAGTGACCCCCCCACGGGGCTTAGGACTGAAGCTTTCTTT,CASSDPPTGLRTEAFF
TRBJ2-1,NA,TRBV7-3,TRBD2,TGTGCCAGCAGCTTAGCGGGGGGCTTCCCTTCTGTCAATGAGCAGTTCTTC,CASSLAGGFPSVNEQFF
TRBJ1-5,once,TRBV19,NA,TGTGCCAGTAGTATGAAGGGACCGAGCAATCAGCCCCAGCATTTT,CASSMKGPSNQPQHF
TRBJ2-3,once,TRBV19,TRBD1,TGTGCCAGTAGTATAGATCTATATGGGGACAGGGTCGCAGATACGCAGTATTTT,CASSIDLYGDRVADTQYF
TRBJ1-2,NA,TRBV5-6,NA,TGTGCCAGCACCCCTAGCGGACGGAATGGCTACACCTTC,CASTPSGRNGYTF
TRBJ2-7,NA,TRBV11-2,NA,TGTGCCAGCAGCTGTCGCGGAAGGGAGTTTTACTACGAGCAGTACTTC,CASSCRGREFYYEQYF
TRBJ2-3,NA,TRBV2,NA,TGTGCCATATACGCAGATACGCAGTATTTT,CAIYADTQYF
TRBJ2-1,NA,TRBV5-8,TRBD2,TGTGCCAGCAGCTTGGCCGGAATAGCGGGCCCCAATGAGCAGTTCTTC,CASSLAGIAGPNEQFF
TRBJ1-1,once,TRBV11-1,TRBD1,TGTGCCAGCAGAAATGCAGGGGGCAGGGTGAACACTGAAGCTTTCTTT,CASRNAGGRVNTEAFF
TRBJ1-2,NA,TRBV28,NA,TGTGCCAGCAGGAAAGGGAGATACGGGGGCTACACCTTC,CASRKGRYGGYTF
TRBJ2-1,NA,TRBV19,TRBD1,TGTGCCAGTAGTATAGGACCACAGGGGGGTGGATACAATGAGCAGTTCTTC,CASSIGPQGGGYNEQFF
TRBJ1-3,NA,TRBV28,NA,TGTGCCAGCAGTCGCCGGGACATGGTTCCTGGAAACACCATATATTTT,CASSRRDMVPGNTIYF
TRBJ1-2,NA,TRBV5-4,NA,TGTGCCAGCAGCTTGTTCCCCGGACAGCCAAACTATGGCTACACCTTC,CASSLFPGQPNYGYTF
TRBJ2-3,NA,TRBV30,TRBD2,TGTGCCTGGAGTGCGCAGACTAGCGGGAGGACAGATACGCAGTATTTT,CAWSAQTSGRTDTQYF